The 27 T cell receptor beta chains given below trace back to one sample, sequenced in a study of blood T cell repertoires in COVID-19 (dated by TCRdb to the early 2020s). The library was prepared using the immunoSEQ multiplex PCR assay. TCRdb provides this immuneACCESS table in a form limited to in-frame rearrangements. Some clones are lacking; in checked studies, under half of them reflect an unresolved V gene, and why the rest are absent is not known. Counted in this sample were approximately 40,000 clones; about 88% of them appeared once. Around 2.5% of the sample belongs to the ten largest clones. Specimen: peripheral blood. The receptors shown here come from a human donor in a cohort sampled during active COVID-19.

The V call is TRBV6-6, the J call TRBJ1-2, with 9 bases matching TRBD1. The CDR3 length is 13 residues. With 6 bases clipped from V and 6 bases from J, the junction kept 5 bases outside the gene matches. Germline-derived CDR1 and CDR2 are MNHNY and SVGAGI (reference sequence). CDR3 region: CASSDRGSDGYTF. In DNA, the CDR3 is TGTGCCAGCAGCGACAGGGGGTCTGATGGCTACACCTTC.

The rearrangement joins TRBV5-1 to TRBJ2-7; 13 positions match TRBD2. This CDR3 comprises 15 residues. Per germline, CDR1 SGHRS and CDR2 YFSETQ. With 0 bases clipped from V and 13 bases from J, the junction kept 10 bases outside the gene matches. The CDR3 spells CASSLASGTSGTGYF. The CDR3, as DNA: TGCGCCAGCAGCTTGGCCTCGGGGACTAGCGGGACGGGATACTTC.

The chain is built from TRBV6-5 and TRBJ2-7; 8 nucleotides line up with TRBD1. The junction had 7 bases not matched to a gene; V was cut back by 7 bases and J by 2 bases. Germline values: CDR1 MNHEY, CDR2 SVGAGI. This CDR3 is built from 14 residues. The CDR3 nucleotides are TGTGCCAGCATGGCGGAGGACAGGGCCTACGAGCAGTACTTC. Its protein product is CASMAEDRAYEQYF.

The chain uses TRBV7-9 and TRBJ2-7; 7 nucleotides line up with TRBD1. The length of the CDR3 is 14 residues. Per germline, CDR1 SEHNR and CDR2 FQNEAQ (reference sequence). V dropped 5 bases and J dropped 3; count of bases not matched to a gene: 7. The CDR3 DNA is TGTGCCAGCAGCGGGGACCCAGGGGGCTACGAGCAGTACTTC. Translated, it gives CASSGDPGGYEQYF.

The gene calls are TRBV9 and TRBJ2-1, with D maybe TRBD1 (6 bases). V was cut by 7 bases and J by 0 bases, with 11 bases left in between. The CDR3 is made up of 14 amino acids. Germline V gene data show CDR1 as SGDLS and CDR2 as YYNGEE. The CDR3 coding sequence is TGTGCCAGCTTACGGGACAACTCCTACAATGAGCAGTTCTTC. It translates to CASLRDNSYNEQFF.

CDR3 in amino acids: CASSLLIYNSPLHF. The DNA of the CDR3 is TGTGCCAGCAGCTTGTTAATCTATAATTCACCCCTCCACTTT. The chain joins TRBV5-5 to TRBJ1-6, with D unresolved. The germline V gene encodes CDR1 SGHKS and CDR2 YYEKEE (reference sequence). V lost 1 base and J 3 bases, leaving 5 bases between the germline ends. This CDR3 has 14 amino acids.

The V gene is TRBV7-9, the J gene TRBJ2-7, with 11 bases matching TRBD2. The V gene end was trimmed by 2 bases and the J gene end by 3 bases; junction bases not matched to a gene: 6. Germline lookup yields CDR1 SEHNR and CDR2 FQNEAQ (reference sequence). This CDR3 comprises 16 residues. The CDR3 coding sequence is TGTGCCAGCAGCTTATCTAGCGGGGGGATACTCTACGAGCAGTACTTC. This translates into CASSLSSGGILYEQYF.

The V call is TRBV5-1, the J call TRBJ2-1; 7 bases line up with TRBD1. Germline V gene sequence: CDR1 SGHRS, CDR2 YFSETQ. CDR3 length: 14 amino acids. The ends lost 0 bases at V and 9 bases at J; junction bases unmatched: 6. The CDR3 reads CASSLGQGGIEQFF. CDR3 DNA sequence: TGCGCCAGCAGCTTGGGACAGGGTGGTATTGAGCAGTTCTTC.

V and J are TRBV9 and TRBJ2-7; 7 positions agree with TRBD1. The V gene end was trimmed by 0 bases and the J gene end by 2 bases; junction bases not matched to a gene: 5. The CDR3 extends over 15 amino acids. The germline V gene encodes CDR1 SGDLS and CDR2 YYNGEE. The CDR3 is CASSVATGATYEQYF. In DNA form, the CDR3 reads TGTGCCAGCAGCGTAGCTACAGGGGCTACCTACGAGCAGTACTTC.

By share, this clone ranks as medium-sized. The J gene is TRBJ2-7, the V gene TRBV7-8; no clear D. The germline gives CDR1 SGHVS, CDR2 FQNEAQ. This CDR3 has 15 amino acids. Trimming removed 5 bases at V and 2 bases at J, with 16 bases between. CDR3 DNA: TGTGCCAGCAGCATCGGGTTAAGAGGCGCCTACGAGCAGTACTTC. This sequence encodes CASSIGLRGAYEQYF.

CDR3 residues: CSVRAEGVTNEKLFF. The CDR3 DNA reads TGCAGCGTCCGGGCCGAGGGGGTAACTAATGAAAAACTGTTTTTT. The chain carries TRBV29-1 and TRBJ1-4; D is perhaps TRBD1 (6 bases). V lost 6 bases, J lost 1 base, and 15 bases lay in between. The CDR3 covers 15 residues. The germline CDR1 and CDR2 sequences are SQVTM and ANQGSEA.

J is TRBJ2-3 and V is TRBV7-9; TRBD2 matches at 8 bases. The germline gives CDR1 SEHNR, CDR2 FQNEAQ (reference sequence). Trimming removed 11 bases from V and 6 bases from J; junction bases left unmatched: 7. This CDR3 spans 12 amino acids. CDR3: CAGGASGDTQYF. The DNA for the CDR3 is TGTGCCGGGGGGGCTAGCGGGGATACGCAGTATTTT.

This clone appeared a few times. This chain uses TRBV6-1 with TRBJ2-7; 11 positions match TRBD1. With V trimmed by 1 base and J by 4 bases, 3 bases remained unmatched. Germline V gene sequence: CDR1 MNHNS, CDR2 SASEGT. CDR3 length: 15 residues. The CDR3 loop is CASSEGTGGGYEQYF. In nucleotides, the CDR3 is TGTGCCAGCAGTGAAGGGACAGGGGGCGGTTACGAGCAGTACTTC.

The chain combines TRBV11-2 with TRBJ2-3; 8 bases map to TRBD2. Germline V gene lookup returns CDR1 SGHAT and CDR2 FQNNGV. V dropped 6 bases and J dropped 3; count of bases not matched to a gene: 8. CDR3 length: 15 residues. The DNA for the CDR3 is TGTGCCAGCAGTGAGCGGGGGCCTCAAACAGATACGCAGTATTTT. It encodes CASSERGPQTDTQYF.

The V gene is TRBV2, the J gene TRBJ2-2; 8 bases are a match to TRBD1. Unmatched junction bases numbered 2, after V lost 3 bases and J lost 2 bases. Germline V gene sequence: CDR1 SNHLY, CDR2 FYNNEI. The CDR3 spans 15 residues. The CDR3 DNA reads TGTGCCAGCAGTGAGACAGGGGCAAACACCGGGGAGCTGTTTTTT. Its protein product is CASSETGANTGELFF.

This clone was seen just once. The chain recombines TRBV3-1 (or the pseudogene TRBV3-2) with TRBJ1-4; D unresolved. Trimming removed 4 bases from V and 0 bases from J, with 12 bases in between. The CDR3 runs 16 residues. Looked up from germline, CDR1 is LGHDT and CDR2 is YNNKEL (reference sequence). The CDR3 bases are TGTGCCAGCAGCCTTAACCCCAGTTCAACTAATGAAAAACTGTTTTTT. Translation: CASSLNPSSTNEKLFF.

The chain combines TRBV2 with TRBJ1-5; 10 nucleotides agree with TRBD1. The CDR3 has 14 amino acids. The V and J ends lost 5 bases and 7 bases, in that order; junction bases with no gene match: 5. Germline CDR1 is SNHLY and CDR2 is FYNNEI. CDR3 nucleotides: TGTGCCAGCAGTACCGGGACAGGGGACCAGCCCCAGCATTTT. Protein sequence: CASSTGTGDQPQHF.

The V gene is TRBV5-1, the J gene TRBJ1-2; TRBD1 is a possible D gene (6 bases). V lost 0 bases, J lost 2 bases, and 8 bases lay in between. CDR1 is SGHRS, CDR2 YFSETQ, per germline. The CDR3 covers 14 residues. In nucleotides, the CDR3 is TGCGCCAGCAGCTTGGGGACAGACAACTATGGCTACACCTTC. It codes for CASSLGTDNYGYTF.

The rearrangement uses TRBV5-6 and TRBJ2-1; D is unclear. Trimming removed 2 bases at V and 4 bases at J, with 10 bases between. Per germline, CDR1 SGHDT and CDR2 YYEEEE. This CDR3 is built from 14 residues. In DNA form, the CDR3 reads TGTGCCAGCAGCTTACTGTCTACGTACAATGAGCAGTTCTTC. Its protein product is CASSLLSTYNEQFF.

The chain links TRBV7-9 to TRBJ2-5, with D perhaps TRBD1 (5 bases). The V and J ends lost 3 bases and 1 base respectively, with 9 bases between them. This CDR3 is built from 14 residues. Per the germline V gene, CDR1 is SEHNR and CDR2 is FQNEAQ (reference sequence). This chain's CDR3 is CASSLWQGQETQYF. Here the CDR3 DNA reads TGTGCCAGCAGCTTGTGGCAGGGCCAAGAGACCCAGTACTTC.

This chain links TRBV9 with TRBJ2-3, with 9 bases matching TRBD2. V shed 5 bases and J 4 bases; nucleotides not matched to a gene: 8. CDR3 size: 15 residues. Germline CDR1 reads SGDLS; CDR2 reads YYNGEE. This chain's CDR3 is CASSAGGGAADTQYF. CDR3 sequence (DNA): TGTGCCAGCAGTGCGGGAGGGGGGGCAGCAGATACGCAGTATTTT.

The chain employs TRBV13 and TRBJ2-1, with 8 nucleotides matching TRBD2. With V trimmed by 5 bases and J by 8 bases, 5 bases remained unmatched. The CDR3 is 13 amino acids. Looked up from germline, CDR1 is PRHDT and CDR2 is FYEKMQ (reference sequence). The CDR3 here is CASSPGGGDEQFF. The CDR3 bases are TGTGCCAGCAGCCCCGGGGGGGGAGATGAGCAGTTCTTC. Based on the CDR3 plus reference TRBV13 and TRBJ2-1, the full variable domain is AAGVIQSPRHLIKEKRETATLKCYPIPRHDTVYWYQQGPGQDPQFLISFYEKMQSDKGSIPDRFSAQQFSDYHSELNMSSLELGDSALYFCASSPGGGDEQFFGPGTRLTVL.

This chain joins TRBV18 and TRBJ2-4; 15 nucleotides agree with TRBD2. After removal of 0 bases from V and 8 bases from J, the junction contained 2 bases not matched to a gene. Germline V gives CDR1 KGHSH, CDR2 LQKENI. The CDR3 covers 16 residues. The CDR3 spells CASSPPRTSGGDIQYF. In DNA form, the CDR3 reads TGTGCCAGCTCACCACCCCGGACTAGCGGGGGGGACATTCAGTACTTC. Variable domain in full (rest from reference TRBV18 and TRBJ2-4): NAGVMQNPRHLVRRRGQEARLRCSPMKGHSHVYWYRQLPEEGLKFMVYLQKENIIDESGMPKERFSAEFPKEGPSILRIQQVVRGDSAAYFCASSPPRTSGGDIQYFGAGTRLSVL.

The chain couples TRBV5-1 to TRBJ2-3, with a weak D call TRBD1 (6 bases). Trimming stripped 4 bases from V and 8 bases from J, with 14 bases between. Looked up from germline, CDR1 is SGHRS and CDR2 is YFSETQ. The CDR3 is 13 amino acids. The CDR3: CASSPDTRGTQYF. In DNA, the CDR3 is TGCGCCAGCAGCCCCGACACCAGGGGTACGCAGTATTTT.

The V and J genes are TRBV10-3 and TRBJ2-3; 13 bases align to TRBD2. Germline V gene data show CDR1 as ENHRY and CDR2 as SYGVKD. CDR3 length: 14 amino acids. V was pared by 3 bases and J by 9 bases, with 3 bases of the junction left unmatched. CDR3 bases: TGTGCCATCAGTGACACTAGCGGGGGGGCGACGCAGTATTTT. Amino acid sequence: CAISDTSGGATQYF.

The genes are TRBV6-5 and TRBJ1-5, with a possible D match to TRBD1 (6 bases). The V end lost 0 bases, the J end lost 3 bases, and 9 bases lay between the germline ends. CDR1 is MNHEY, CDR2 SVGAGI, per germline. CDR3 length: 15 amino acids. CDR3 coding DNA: TGTGCCAGCAGTTACTCGTACAGGGTCAATCAGCCCCAGCATTTT. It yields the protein CASSYSYRVNQPQHF.

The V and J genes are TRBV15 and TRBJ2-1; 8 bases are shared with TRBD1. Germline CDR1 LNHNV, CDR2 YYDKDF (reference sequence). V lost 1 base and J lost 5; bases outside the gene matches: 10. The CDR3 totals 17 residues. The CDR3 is CATSRGTAGTGDNEQFF. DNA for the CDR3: TGTGCCACCAGCAGAGGCACCGCCGGGACAGGTGACAATGAGCAGTTCTTC.